This TCR beta chain emerged from a study of CD8 T cells in Susac syndrome. Study details: Each patient with Susac syndrome, at the time of blood draw, was therapy-naive, on corticosteroids, or on intravenous immunoglobulin alone.

Study-level findings and limits: The total CD8+ repertoires yielded 15 to 20 Susac-specific public clones and the CD8+ TEMRA repertoires yielded about 5. Maximal CD8+ clonal expansion in Susac was observed within TEMRA cells and among active patients.

CDR1 is SGHNT, CDR2 YYREEE, per germline (reference sequence). V lost 1 base, J lost 2 bases, and 9 bases stayed unmatched. The CDR3 runs to 17 residues. FACS enriched CD8+ TEMRA cells, while bulk CD8+ and CD4+ were negatively isolated. With respect to this clonotype: Its specificity is not known.

A quantity of roughly 0.5 to 1 ug RNA underwent reverse transcription using random hexamers. TCRdb reprocessed the immunoSEQ multiplex PCR reads with MiXCR, giving one entry per CDR3 protein. This sample yields approximately 74,000 distinct CDR3 sequences, of which approximately 93% are seen a single time; under 1% belongs to the top ten. J is TRBJ2-7 and V is TRBV5-4; TRBD2 aligns across 10 bases. This sequence originates from a human donor with Susac syndrome. Material: CD8+ T cells from PBMCs. CDR3 sequence reads: CASSLIGTSERAYEQYF. DNA for the CDR3: TGTGCCAGCAGCTTGATAGGGACTAGCGAGCGCGCCTACGAGCAGTACTTC.